The entry that follows covers one T cell receptor beta chain sequence. Semi-nested PCR with Nested Universal Primer A followed constant-region reverse priming of full-length variable regions. TCRdb reanalysed the 5' RACE reads using MiXCR and keeps one entry per CDR3 protein. The table includes about 9,100 distinct CDR3 sequences, 60% detected once. Trimming cost V 1 base and J 5 bases, with 5 bases left between them. The CDR3 has 12 amino acids. Germline lookup yields CDR1 KGHSH and CDR2 LQKENI. V usage is TRBV18 and J usage is TRBJ2-5; D is uncertain. The sequence came from a female donor with breast cancer. The sequenced sample was tumor-infiltrating memory CD4+ T cells sorted from the breast tumor. Described subset: memory CD4+ T cells, CD4+CD45RO+CD25-. The CDR3 DNA reads as TGTGCCAGCTCACCACAAGGGGAGACCCAGTACTTC. Translating it yields CASSPQGETQYF. The whole variable domain, remainder taken from reference TRBV18 and TRBJ2-5, is NAGVMQNPRHLVRRRGQEARLRCSPMKGHSHVYWYRQLPEEGLKFMVYLQKENIIDESGMPKERFSAEFPKEGPSILRIQQVVRGDSAAYFCASSPQGETQYFGPGTRLLVL.